This T cell receptor beta chain was recovered during a study of shared T cell receptors in the human thymus. In this sample, this clone turned up a few times. Some clones are missing from TCRdb's copy, which holds only in-frame ones; the method was immunoSEQ multiplex PCR. The table has hundreds of thousands of clones, 87% seen once; the top ten hold roughly 0.0094%. The CDR3 is made up of 13 amino acids. CDR1 and CDR2 from the germline V gene are KGHSH and LQKENI. Trimming took off 6 bases at V and 5 bases at J, with 14 bases between the two ends. The data also belong to a second study, concerning human thymus T cells. That work adds: Finnish infants who were healthy and having corrective surgery for congenital heart defects made up the donors. The thymus tissue came from resections taken during corrective heart surgery. Apparent bias marked the V and J gene usage of thymic and blood repertoires. Related studies found that unrelated individuals share highly overlapping thymic repertoires.

The sample was thymocytes. The clonotype was recovered from a boy under two years old with a congenital heart defect. The chain links TRBV18 to TRBJ2-7, with a tentative D call TRBD1 (6 bases). The CDR3 loop is CASSEGQSHEQYF. The CDR3 region has the DNA TGTGCCAGCTCCGAAGGACAGAGCCACGAGCAGTACTTC.